This TCR beta chain comes out of a study of Ad26.COV2.S vaccination and SARS-CoV-2 variants. Overall study: COV1001, an Ad26.COV2.S trial, supplied this vaccine-arm donor. Study-wide points: Measurements of TCR breadth and depth may have given underestimates of the total T cell responses. Participants given vaccine showed non-spike TCR breadth similar to that of placebo recipients. Vaccinees reportedly had broad spike-specific CD8+ and CD4+ T cell responses.

About this clone itself: Antigen: not known.

Treatment described: 19 received Ad26.COV2.S at low or high dose, single or two shots; 5 received placebo; per-sample allocation not given. Specimens were obtained on day 63 following the first vaccine or placebo injection. TCRdb's table, derived via immunoSEQ multiplex PCR, lists solely in-frame clones and lacks some. The sample carries around 300,000 clones, 75% to 90% recorded once. The CDR3 loop spans 17 amino acids. Trimming removed 5 bases at V and 3 bases at J, with 22 bases between. Germline V lookup: CDR1 MGHRA, CDR2 YSYEKL. This clonotype was obtained from a person aged 18 to 59 who received the Ad26.COV2.S COVID-19 vaccine or a placebo. This sample comprised peripheral blood, obtained in a trial of Ad26.COV2.S vaccine versus placebo. The chain uses TRBV4-1 and TRBJ1-2; TRBD1 might be the D (5 bases). CDR3: CASSGREVRGPDYGYTF. Here the CDR3 DNA reads TGCGCCAGCAGCGGTCGTGAAGTCCGGGGACCGGACTATGGCTACACCTTC.